This is a list of T cell receptor beta chains from one sample in a study of blood T cell repertoires in COVID-19. TCRdb keeps only in-frame clones here, not all; method: immunoSEQ multiplex PCR. The data hold around 300,000 clones, with around 87% observed a single time. Sequencing was carried out using PBMCs or T cells enriched from blood (not recorded which). The receptors derive from a woman aged 18-30 years who had recovered from COVID-19. CDR3s include the opening cysteine and the closing phenylalanine or tryptophan. A D gene is named only where the DNA matches it firmly. Some rows mark clone size as missing; the rest say once, few, many or name a class of expanded clone.

v_call: TRBV6-5
clone_size: .
d_call: TRBD1
j_call: TRBJ2-5
cdr3_nt: TGTGCCAGCAGTCTTGGGACAGCTCAAGAGACCCAGTACTTC
cdr3_aa: CASSLGTAQETQYF

v_call: TRBV25-1
clone_size: .
d_call: .
j_call: TRBJ1-1
cdr3_nt: TGTGCCAGCAGTGAGAGGCGGAACACTGAAGCTTTCTTT
cdr3_aa: CASSERRNTEAFF

v_call: TRBV2
clone_size: .
d_call: .
j_call: TRBJ2-2
cdr3_nt: TGTGCCAGCAGTTGGAGCACCGGGGAGCTGTTTTTT
cdr3_aa: CASSWSTGELFF

v_call: TRBV5-1
clone_size: .
d_call: TRBD1
j_call: TRBJ2-7
cdr3_nt: TGCGCCAGCAGCTATTCGACAGGGAATTATGGCGAGCAGTACTTC
cdr3_aa: CASSYSTGNYGEQYF

v_call: TRBV7-6
clone_size: .
d_call: TRBD1
j_call: TRBJ2-2
cdr3_nt: TGTGCCAGCAGCCCCAAAGGGGGCCGAGCCGCGAACACCGGGGAGCTGTTTTTT
cdr3_aa: CASSPKGGRAANTGELFF

v_call: TRBV10-3
clone_size: .
d_call: TRBD1
j_call: TRBJ1-2
cdr3_nt: TGTGCCATCAGTGACGGAGGACAGGGAAGCTATGGCTACACCTTC
cdr3_aa: CAISDGGQGSYGYTF

v_call: TRBV15
clone_size: .
d_call: .
j_call: TRBJ2-7
cdr3_nt: TGTGCCACCAGCAGAACCTTCCTCGGGGGTTACGAGCAGTACTTC
cdr3_aa: CATSRTFLGGYEQYF

v_call: TRBV29-1
clone_size: .
d_call: TRBD2
j_call: TRBJ2-3
cdr3_nt: TGCAGCGTTGTGTTACGACTAGCGGGGACAGATACGCAGTATTTT
cdr3_aa: CSVVLRLAGTDTQYF

v_call: TRBV2
clone_size: .
d_call: TRBD1
j_call: TRBJ1-1
cdr3_nt: TGTGTCAGCAGTACACAGGGGGGCACTGAAGCTTTCTTT
cdr3_aa: CVSSTQGGTEAFF

v_call: TRBV6-5
clone_size: .
d_call: TRBD1
j_call: TRBJ2-7
cdr3_nt: TGTGCCAGCAGTAGGGACAGCAACTACGAGCAGTACTTC
cdr3_aa: CASSRDSNYEQYF

v_call: TRBV4-1
clone_size: .
d_call: TRBD1
j_call: TRBJ1-5
cdr3_nt: TGCGCCAGCAGCCGCTTCCCGGGACAGGGCGATCAGCCCCAGCATTTT
cdr3_aa: CASSRFPGQGDQPQHF

v_call: TRBV6-1
clone_size: .
d_call: .
j_call: TRBJ1-2
cdr3_nt: TGTGCCAGCAGTGAAGGACTGGGGGGAGCTGGGTCAGCATATGGCTACACCTTC
cdr3_aa: CASSEGLGGAGSAYGYTF

v_call: TRBV10-3
clone_size: .
d_call: .
j_call: TRBJ1-4
cdr3_nt: TGTGCCATCAGTGTTCAGGGGCAGGAAAAACTGTTTTTT
cdr3_aa: CAISVQGQEKLFF

v_call: TRBV3-1/TRBV3-2
clone_size: once
d_call: TRBD2
j_call: TRBJ2-7
cdr3_nt: TGTGCCAGCAGTCGGATCCTAAGCGGGGGGCTCCCCTACGAGCAGTACTTC
cdr3_aa: CASSRILSGGLPYEQYF

v_call: TRBV6-5
clone_size: .
d_call: .
j_call: TRBJ2-2
cdr3_nt: TGTGCCAGCGGCAGGGATTTGGCTAGAACCGGGGAGCTGTTTTTT
cdr3_aa: CASGRDLARTGELFF

v_call: TRBV3-1/TRBV3-2
clone_size: .
d_call: .
j_call: TRBJ1-1
cdr3_nt: TGTGCCAGCAGGTCGACAGACGATACTTTCTTT
cdr3_aa: CASRSTDDTFF

v_call: TRBV4-2
clone_size: .
d_call: TRBD2
j_call: TRBJ2-2
cdr3_nt: TGTGCCAGCAGCCATCCGGGACTAGGCGTATTAGGCCGGACCGGGGAGCTGTTTTTT
cdr3_aa: CASSHPGLGVLGRTGELFF

v_call: TRBV27
clone_size: .
d_call: .
j_call: TRBJ1-1
cdr3_nt: TGTGCCAGCCGTCCACGGGGGGCTGAGGACACTGAAGCTTTCTTT
cdr3_aa: CASRPRGAEDTEAFF

v_call: TRBV28
clone_size: .
d_call: .
j_call: TRBJ1-5
cdr3_nt: TGTGCCAGCAGTTTTGGTGTTGACACTTCACTTTTCAATTTT
cdr3_aa: CASSFGVDTSLFNF

v_call: TRBV10-3
clone_size: .
d_call: TRBD1
j_call: TRBJ2-3
cdr3_nt: TGTGCCATCAGTGACAGACAGGGGGCAGATACGCAGTATTTT
cdr3_aa: CAISDRQGADTQYF

v_call: TRBV20-1
clone_size: .
d_call: .
j_call: TRBJ2-7
cdr3_nt: TGCAGTGCTCATACAGCCTACGAGCAGTACTTC
cdr3_aa: CSAHTAYEQYF

v_call: TRBV27
clone_size: .
d_call: .
j_call: TRBJ1-2
cdr3_nt: TGTGCCAGCAGTTTCCTGGGGGGGGGTTCATATGGCTACACCTTC
cdr3_aa: CASSFLGGGSYGYTF

v_call: TRBV5-5
clone_size: .
d_call: TRBD2
j_call: TRBJ2-3
cdr3_nt: TGTGCCAGCAGCTCAACCAGACTAGCGGGGGACGTTACGCAGTATTTT
cdr3_aa: CASSSTRLAGDVTQYF

v_call: TRBV5-4
clone_size: .
d_call: .
j_call: TRBJ1-6
cdr3_nt: TGTGCCAGCAGCTTTGAGAGCTCCTATAATTCACCCCTCCACTTT
cdr3_aa: CASSFESSYNSPLHF

v_call: TRBV28
clone_size: .
d_call: .
j_call: TRBJ1-2
cdr3_nt: TGTGCCAGCAGTTTAGCAGGCGTCGTGGATGGCTACACCTTC
cdr3_aa: CASSLAGVVDGYTF

v_call: TRBV5-1
clone_size: few
d_call: .
j_call: TRBJ1-3
cdr3_nt: TGCGCCAGCAGCCTTACAGGGTCACGAAACACCATATATTTT
cdr3_aa: CASSLTGSRNTIYF

v_call: TRBV4-2
clone_size: .
d_call: .
j_call: TRBJ1-2
cdr3_nt: TGTGCCAGCAGCCAAGAAGTTGGGGACACTTACTATGGCTACACCTTC
cdr3_aa: CASSQEVGDTYYGYTF

v_call: TRBV7-2
clone_size: .
d_call: TRBD1
j_call: TRBJ2-5
cdr3_nt: TGTGCCAGCAGCTTAGCACAAACAGGGGGCACAGAGACCCAGTACTTC
cdr3_aa: CASSLAQTGGTETQYF

v_call: TRBV5-4
clone_size: .
d_call: TRBD1
j_call: TRBJ2-7
cdr3_nt: TGTGCCAGCACCCCTTGGGACAGGAGAGGCGAGCAGTACTTC
cdr3_aa: CASTPWDRRGEQYF

v_call: TRBV2
clone_size: .
d_call: .
j_call: TRBJ1-5
cdr3_nt: TGTGCCAGCAGTGGAGGAATGCTGAATCAGCCCCAGCATTTT
cdr3_aa: CASSGGMLNQPQHF

v_call: TRBV18
clone_size: .
d_call: TRBD1
j_call: TRBJ1-5
cdr3_nt: TGTGCCAGCTCACCGACAGGGGCGATTAGCAATCAGCCCCAGCATTTT
cdr3_aa: CASSPTGAISNQPQHF

v_call: TRBV9
clone_size: .
d_call: .
j_call: TRBJ1-1
cdr3_nt: TGTGCCAGCAGCGCGCAGGGGTTAGCTCTCGCTGAAGCTTTCTTT
cdr3_aa: CASSAQGLALAEAFF

v_call: TRBV7-8
clone_size: .
d_call: .
j_call: TRBJ2-7
cdr3_nt: TGTGCCAGCAGCTTAGATACAGTCTCCTACGAGCAGTACTTC
cdr3_aa: CASSLDTVSYEQYF

v_call: TRBV9
clone_size: once
d_call: .
j_call: TRBJ1-6
cdr3_nt: TGTGCCAGCAGCGTAGAGTCAGGGCCTTATAATTCACCCCTCCACTTT
cdr3_aa: CASSVESGPYNSPLHF

v_call: TRBV5-4
clone_size: .
d_call: .
j_call: TRBJ2-5
cdr3_nt: TGTGCCAGCAGCTTGGGGACGGAGGGGGAGACCCAGTACTTC
cdr3_aa: CASSLGTEGETQYF

v_call: TRBV25-1
clone_size: .
d_call: .
j_call: TRBJ2-5
cdr3_nt: TGTGCCAGCAGTGAATTCGGGCAGGGTATAGAGACCCAGTACTTC
cdr3_aa: CASSEFGQGIETQYF

v_call: TRBV6-1
clone_size: .
d_call: TRBD1
j_call: TRBJ2-7
cdr3_nt: TGTGCCAGCAGTGAAGGGACAGGGATAGTCAACGAGCAGTACTTC
cdr3_aa: CASSEGTGIVNEQYF

v_call: TRBV5-6
clone_size: few
d_call: .
j_call: TRBJ1-5
cdr3_nt: TGTGCCAGCAGCTTAGGCGGGTGGGCTGTTGACCAGCCCCAGCATTTT
cdr3_aa: CASSLGGWAVDQPQHF

v_call: TRBV30
clone_size: .
d_call: .
j_call: TRBJ1-2
cdr3_nt: TGTGCCTGGAGGCCCGAAGGGGAGGCTAACTATGGCTACACCTTC
cdr3_aa: CAWRPEGEANYGYTF

v_call: TRBV6-1
clone_size: .
d_call: TRBD1
j_call: TRBJ1-2
cdr3_nt: TGTGCCAGCAGTGAACTGGGCAGGGGGCTTTCTAACTATGGCTACACCTTC
cdr3_aa: CASSELGRGLSNYGYTF

v_call: TRBV29-1
clone_size: once
d_call: .
j_call: TRBJ1-2
cdr3_nt: TGCAGCGTTGAAGGAGGGGCAGCAGGGGATCAATCGTATGGCTACACCTTC
cdr3_aa: CSVEGGAAGDQSYGYTF

v_call: TRBV7-6
clone_size: .
d_call: .
j_call: TRBJ1-4
cdr3_nt: TGTGCCAGCAGCCCACTGACAACTAATGAAAAACTGTTTTTT
cdr3_aa: CASSPLTTNEKLFF

v_call: TRBV15
clone_size: .
d_call: .
j_call: TRBJ1-3
cdr3_nt: TGTGCCACCAGCAGAGAAGCAGGGAGGGAAAACACCATATATTTT
cdr3_aa: CATSREAGRENTIYF

v_call: TRBV15
clone_size: few
d_call: TRBD2
j_call: TRBJ2-1
cdr3_nt: TGTGCCACCAGCAGAGATCTAAGCGGGGACCAAAATGAGCAGTTCTTC
cdr3_aa: CATSRDLSGDQNEQFF

v_call: TRBV2
clone_size: .
d_call: .
j_call: TRBJ1-3
cdr3_nt: TGTGCCAGCAGAGCCCCCTCGACAGGTGTTGGAAACACCATATATTTT
cdr3_aa: CASRAPSTGVGNTIYF

v_call: TRBV21-1
clone_size: .
d_call: .
j_call: TRBJ1-3
cdr3_nt: TGTGCCAGCAGCAACCCCGAGGGAGACCCCTTCCCCTCTGGAAACACCATATATTTT
cdr3_aa: CASSNPEGDPFPSGNTIYF

v_call: TRBV4-2
clone_size: .
d_call: .
j_call: TRBJ1-2
cdr3_nt: TGTGCCAGCAGCCAAGCTGACAGGAACTATGGCTACACCTTC
cdr3_aa: CASSQADRNYGYTF

v_call: TRBV6-1
clone_size: .
d_call: .
j_call: TRBJ2-7
cdr3_nt: TGTGCCAGCAGTGGATGGACAGATCTCAGCTCCTACGAGCAGTACTTC
cdr3_aa: CASSGWTDLSSYEQYF

v_call: TRBV5-1
clone_size: .
d_call: .
j_call: TRBJ2-1
cdr3_nt: TGCGCCAGCAGCTCCACAGCCCTCAATGAGCAGTTCTTC
cdr3_aa: CASSSTALNEQFF

v_call: TRBV19
clone_size: .
d_call: TRBD2
j_call: TRBJ2-5
cdr3_nt: TGTGCCAGTAGTCAAGCGGGGCTCCAAGAGACCCAGTACTTC
cdr3_aa: CASSQAGLQETQYF

v_call: TRBV4-1
clone_size: .
d_call: .
j_call: TRBJ1-5
cdr3_nt: TGCGCCAGCAGCCAAGCATTAGCCCAGGGGTTGAGTCAGCCCCAGCATTTT
cdr3_aa: CASSQALAQGLSQPQHF

v_call: TRBV27
clone_size: .
d_call: .
j_call: TRBJ1-2
cdr3_nt: TGTGCCAGCAGTGCGACGGGGTTCGGCTACACCTTC
cdr3_aa: CASSATGFGYTF

v_call: TRBV18
clone_size: .
d_call: TRBD1
j_call: TRBJ1-2
cdr3_nt: TGTGCCAGCTCACCGACAGGGCAAGACTATGGCTACACCTTC
cdr3_aa: CASSPTGQDYGYTF

v_call: TRBV5-4
clone_size: .
d_call: .
j_call: TRBJ2-2
cdr3_nt: TGTGCCAGCAGCTTCGCGGGGGAGCTGTTTTTT
cdr3_aa: CASSFAGELFF

v_call: TRBV5-1
clone_size: once
d_call: TRBD1
j_call: TRBJ1-1
cdr3_nt: TGCGCCAGCAGCGAGGGGGCGCAGGACACTGAAGCTTTCTTT
cdr3_aa: CASSEGAQDTEAFF

v_call: TRBV6-6
clone_size: .
d_call: TRBD1
j_call: TRBJ2-2
cdr3_nt: TGTGCCAGCAGTAGCCCGGACAGGGGGCTAACCGGGGAGCTGTTTTTT
cdr3_aa: CASSSPDRGLTGELFF

v_call: TRBV20-1
clone_size: .
d_call: TRBD1
j_call: TRBJ1-6
cdr3_nt: TGCAGTGTTAGTAGGGGGCCGAATTCACCCCTCCACTTT
cdr3_aa: CSVSRGPNSPLHF

v_call: TRBV6-5
clone_size: .
d_call: TRBD1
j_call: TRBJ2-7
cdr3_nt: TGTGCCAGCAGCGACAGGGGGTCGTCCTACGAGCAGTACTTC
cdr3_aa: CASSDRGSSYEQYF

v_call: TRBV6-5
clone_size: .
d_call: .
j_call: TRBJ2-3
cdr3_nt: TGTGCCGCTTCGGGAGGGGGCGAAGATACGCAGTATTTT
cdr3_aa: CAASGGGEDTQYF